This TCR beta chain originates from a study of blood T cell repertoires in COVID-19. Study overall: Sample material is recorded as cDNA or gDNA derived from T cells, B-cell-depleted T cells, or PBMCs.

The CDR3 covers 15 residues. Trimming removed 4 bases from V and 5 bases from J; junction bases left unmatched: 6. Germline assignment: CDR1 SGHRS and CDR2 YFSETQ. One Seattle source followed patients from active infection through their disease course. In its sample, this clone was seen once. Study processing details: Reference gene primer amplification in the assay estimated nucleated cell counts. Using immunoSEQ multiplex PCR, the repertoire was profiled, and TCRdb retains in-frame clones only, with some absent. That table gives V, J and clone size, and the DNA gave D and trimming. The data hold 240,000 or so clones, with more than 80% observed a single time.

The sequenced sample consisted of peripheral blood. The sequence came from a woman aged 80 or over with COVID-19, enrolled during active disease. J is TRBJ1-6 and V is TRBV5-1; 7 bases map to TRBD1. The CDR3 DNA reads TGCGCCAGCAGCATACGACAGGGAAATAATTCACCCCTCCACTTT. Its translation is CASSIRQGNNSPLHF.